The 12 T cell receptor gamma chains listed next were all sequenced from one sample in a study of Vδ1+ human thymocytes. Study conclusions and caveats: Thymic TRG and TRD repertoires appeared highly polyclonal.

The template was reverse-transcribed extracted RNA. The CDR3 regions were amplified by multiplex PCR from V-gene primers to a constant-region primer. TCRdb reanalysed the multiplex PCR reads via CATT. The sample yields about 36,000 gamma-chain clones, around 20% seen once. No antigen has been assigned to these receptors. Sequencing was performed on Vdelta1+ gamma-delta thymocytes from the thymus. Regarding subset: FACS-sorted CD3+ TCRalphabeta- TCRVdelta1+ TCRVdelta2- thymocytes. These receptors were taken from a girl under two years old who had congenital heart surgery.

J is TRGJ1 or TRGJ2 and V is TRGV9. CDR3 length: 13 residues. J gave up 6 bases and V 8 bases, and 13 bases lay outside the gene matches. Germline-derived CDR1 and CDR2 are GITISATS and ISYDGTV (reference sequence). The CDR3 sequence is CALSGLGVYKKLF. CDR3 in DNA: TGTGCCTTGTCTGGTTTGGGGGTTTATAAGAAACTCTTT.

In this sample, this clone turned up a few times. The chain couples TRGV4 to TRGJ1 or TRGJ2. The CDR3 covers 14 residues. V lost 2 bases, J lost 5 bases, and 9 bases stayed unmatched. Germline CDR1 reads EGSTGY; CDR2 reads YDSYTSSV. CDR3 sequence reads: CATWDAVRDYKKLF. In DNA form, the CDR3 reads TGTGCCACCTGGGATGCCGTGAGGGATTATAAGAAACTCTTT.

The chain uses TRGV4 and TRGJP2. CDR1 and CDR2 (germline): EGSTGY, YDSYTSSV. This CDR3 is built from 15 residues. Trimming cost V 5 bases and J 2 bases; bases outside gene matches: 8. The CDR3 DNA sequence: TGTGCCACCTGGGCCTTGAGAAGTAGTGATTGGATCAAGACGTTT. This sequence encodes CATWALRSSDWIKTF.

The genes are TRGV2 and TRGJ1 or TRGJ2. Germline loops: CDR1 EGSNGY, CDR2 YDSYNSKV. V was clipped by 6 bases and J by 0 bases; unmatched bases: 5. The CDR3 is made up of 13 amino acids. The CDR3 DNA reads TGTGCCACCTGGCGATCGAATTATTATAAGAAACTCTTT. Translating it yields CATWRSNYYKKLF.

This clone came up a few times. A far larger clone differs by one base, so this is likely a read error. In the same sample, other DNA sequences code for this CDR3. V and J are TRGV2 and TRGJ1 or TRGJ2. This CDR3 has 13 residues. Per germline, CDR1 EGSNGY and CDR2 YDSYNSKV. CDR3 region: CATWDGRYYKKLF. The DNA for the CDR3 is TGTGCCACCTGGGACGGGCGTTATTATAAGAAACTCTTC.

This clone was observed a handful of times. At the DNA level, this CDR3 is encoded by other sequences in the same sample as well. V usage is TRGV9 and J usage is TRGJ1 or TRGJ2. The CDR3 has 14 amino acids. The V gene's germline CDR1 is GITISATS and CDR2 ISYDGTV (reference sequence). J gave up 0 bases and V 3 bases, and 5 bases lay outside the gene matches. CDR3 DNA sequence: TGTGCCTTGTGGGAGCTTCCGAATTATTATAAGAAACTCTTT. Translated: CALWELPNYYKKLF.

This sequence joins TRGV9 and TRGJ1 or TRGJ2. Trimming removed 0 bases from V and 12 bases from J; junction bases left unmatched: 11. The CDR3 loop spans 13 amino acids. The germline V gene encodes CDR1 GITISATS and CDR2 ISYDGTV (reference sequence). This CDR3 reads CALWEVPPRGKLF. CDR3 DNA: TGTGCCTTGTGGGAGGTGCCCCCCCGGGGGAAACTCTTT.

The table lists this clone with a few counts. The V call is TRGV4, the J call TRGJ1 or TRGJ2. Trimming removed 1 base from V and 12 bases from J; junction bases left unmatched: 12. CDR1 and CDR2 (germline): EGSTGY, YDSYTSSV. The CDR3 runs 13 residues. The CDR3 DNA reads as TGTGCCACCTGGGATGGTACGGGTGATGGGAAACTCTTT. Protein product: CATWDGTGDGKLF.

As regards this clone: Other DNA sequences from this sample encode an identical CDR3 as well. The rearrangement links TRGV2 to TRGJ1 or TRGJ2. The CDR3 extends over 14 amino acids. Germline V gene sequence: CDR1 EGSNGY, CDR2 YDSYNSKV. V shed 0 bases and J 7 bases; nucleotides not matched to a gene: 9. CDR3 residues: CATWDGPSRYKKLF. As DNA, the CDR3 is TGTGCCACCTGGGACGGGCCCAGCAGATATAAGAAACTCTTT.

The V and J genes are TRGV4 and TRGJP2. The V gene's germline CDR1 is EGSTGY and CDR2 YDSYTSSV. The CDR3 loop spans 16 amino acids. With 0 bases clipped from V and 3 bases from J, the junction kept 7 bases outside the gene matches. CDR3 in amino acids: CATWDGSPGSDWIKTF. CDR3 bases: TGTGCCACCTGGGATGGGTCCCCAGGTAGTGATTGGATCAAGACGTTT.

The rearrangement uses TRGV4 and TRGJ1 or TRGJ2. With V trimmed by 4 bases and J by 5 bases, 11 bases remained unmatched. The CDR3 runs 14 residues. Germline V CDR1 and CDR2: EGSTGY, YDSYTSSV. DNA for the CDR3: TGTGCCACCTGGGACCGGACCTGGCATTATAAGAAACTCTTT. Translating gives CATWDRTWHYKKLF.

The rearrangement joins TRGV9 to TRGJ1 or TRGJ2. The germline CDR1 and CDR2 sequences are GITISATS and ISYDGTV (reference sequence). CDR3 size: 15 residues. V lost 0 bases, J lost 7 bases, and 12 bases stayed unmatched. The CDR3 region has the DNA TGTGCCTTGTGGGAGGTGCACCCTTCCTGGTATAAGAAACTCTTT. Protein sequence: CALWEVHPSWYKKLF.